The rows below give T cell receptor beta chains drawn from one sample of a study of T cells in Graves' hyperthyroidism and ophthalmopathy. TCRdb passed the multiplex PCR reads through MiXCR, listing each CDR3 protein once. Of about 420,000 distinct CDR3 sequences in the sample, approximately 15% were seen once. Source material: blood. The receptors come from a young woman with Graves' hyperthyroidism. CDR3s include the opening cysteine and the closing phenylalanine or tryptophan. The order of the fields is J gene, clone size, D gene, V gene, CDR3 protein, CDR3 DNA. The D gene is left open where the match is weak. Part of the rows lack a size; the others show once, few, many or a class for expanded clones.

TRBJ1-6 many . TRBV2 CASGGSYNSPLHF TGTGCCAGCGGGGGCTCCTATAATTCACCCCTCCACTTT
TRBJ2-2 many . TRBV10-1 CASSPGRGRDYTGELFF TGCGCCAGCTCCCCGGGTAGGGGAAGGGATTACACCGGGGAGCTGTTTTTT
TRBJ2-5 . TRBD2 TRBV10-1 CATSLAGEETQYF TGCGCCACATCACTAGCGGGAGAGGAGACCCAGTACTTC
TRBJ2-1 few TRBD2 TRBV6-2/TRBV6-3 CASSYQGLAGAASSYNEQFF TGTGCCAGCAGTTACCAGGGTCTAGCGGGGGCCGCGAGCTCCTACAATGAGCAGTTCTTC
TRBJ1-3 few . TRBV28 CASSLSTGLGGGAGNTIYF TGTGCCAGCAGTTTGTCGACGGGTTTGGGGGGGGGGGCTGGAAACACCATATATTTT
TRBJ2-3 few TRBD1 TRBV12-3/TRBV12-4 CASTLYEQGGLWTDTQYF TGTGCCAGCACCCTATACGAACAGGGGGGCCTTTGGACAGATACGCAGTATTTT
TRBJ2-2 many . TRBV7-9 CASSLAGGDGELFF TGTGCCAGCAGCTTAGCGGGCGGCGACGGGGAGCTGTTTTTT
TRBJ2-6 few . TRBV29-1 CSVAKSGANVLTF TGCAGCGTTGCAAAGTCCGGGGCCAACGTCCTGACTTTC
TRBJ2-5 few TRBD1 TRBV5-1 CASSSGQGAWETQYF TGCGCCAGCAGCTCCGGACAGGGGGCATGGGAGACCCAGTACTTC
TRBJ2-7 few TRBD2 TRBV27 CASSSPGLAGKYEQYF TGTGCCAGCAGTTCCCCCGGACTAGCGGGAAAGTATGAGCAGTACTTC
TRBJ2-5 . . TRBV29-1 CSVAGETQYF TGCAGCGTTGCAGGGGAGACCCAGTACTTC
TRBJ2-5 few TRBD1 TRBV15 CATSRGGTGVKETQYF TGTGCCACCAGCAGAGGGGGAACAGGGGTGAAAGAGACCCAGTACTTC
TRBJ1-5 many . TRBV28 CASSWGGQPQHF TGTGCCAGCAGTTGGGGTGGTCAGCCCCAGCATTTT
TRBJ2-3 many TRBD1 TRBV20-1 CSAGGTGNLDTQYF TGCAGTGCCGGCGGGACAGGGAATTTGGATACGCAGTATTTT